The 30 T cell receptor beta chains reported below all come from one sample, sequenced in a study of blood T cell repertoires in COVID-19. TCRdb keeps only in-frame clones here, not all; method: immunoSEQ multiplex PCR. The sample consists of roughly 110,000 clones, over 60% of them appearing once. The specimen was peripheral blood. These receptors were taken from a man aged 65 to 85 with acute or convalescent COVID-19.

This chain joins TRBV6-6 and TRBJ2-3; 11 bases match TRBD1. This CDR3 is 15 amino acids long. Germline lookup yields CDR1 MNHNY and CDR2 SVGAGI (reference sequence). The J segment lost 6 bases and the V segment lost 4 bases, leaving 6 bases of the junction unmatched. The CDR3 sequence: CASSLRGTGGDTQYF. The CDR3 DNA sequence: TGTGCCAGCAGTTTGCGAGGGACAGGGGGGGATACGCAGTATTTT.

The J gene is TRBJ1-1, the V gene TRBV19; D unclear. The CDR3 length is 12 residues. The V end was cut by 7 bases, the J end by 1 base, with 7 bases between. Germline CDR1 reads LNHDA; CDR2 reads SQIVND (reference sequence). For the CDR3, the DNA is TGTGCCAGTACGGTAGCGAACACTGAAGCTTTCTTT. This encodes CASTVANTEAFF. The full variable domain, rest sourced from reference TRBV19 and TRBJ1-1, is DGGITQSPKYLFRKEGQNVTLSCEQNLNHDAMYWYRQDPGQGLRLIYYSQIVNDFQKGDIAEGYSVSREKKESFPLTVTSAQKNPTAFYLCASTVANTEAFFGQGTRLTVV.

The J gene is TRBJ1-2, the V gene TRBV10-3; TRBD1 matches at 10 bases. The CDR3 runs 11 residues. Germline CDR1 and CDR2: ENHRY and SYGVKD. The J segment lost 8 bases and the V segment lost 8 bases, leaving 2 bases of the junction unmatched. The CDR3 DNA follows: TGTGCCATCGGACAGGGGGAAGGCTACACCTTC. Translated, it gives CAIGQGEGYTF.

This clone was seen only once. The rearrangement uses TRBV10-3 and TRBJ1-1, with 9 bases that match TRBD1. Germline values: CDR1 ENHRY, CDR2 SYGVKD. Unmatched junction bases numbered 4, after V lost 9 bases and J lost 2 bases. The CDR3 consists of 13 residues. Written as DNA, the CDR3 is TGTGCCATTCGACAGGGGGGAAACACTGAAGCTTTCTTT. Amino acids: CAIRQGGNTEAFF.

The chain uses TRBV21-1 and TRBJ2-3; TRBD2, the table's D call, was not compared with the DNA. TRBV21-1 is a documented pseudogene. This CDR3 has 17 residues. The CDR3 coding sequence is TGTGCCAGCAGCATCCAGGGACTAGCGGGGGCAACAGATACGCAGTATTTT. Encoded protein: CASSIQGLAGATDTQYF.

The chain has TRBV29-1 and TRBJ1-1, with D possibly TRBD1 on 5 matching bases. The CDR3 covers 13 residues. Germline V lookup: CDR1 SQVTM, CDR2 ANQGSEA. The V end was cut by 4 bases, the J end by 1 base, with 10 bases between. Here the CDR3 reads CSVVKTENTEAFF. The CDR3 region has the DNA TGCAGCGTTGTCAAGACAGAGAACACTGAAGCTTTCTTT.

The chain is built from TRBV7-9 and TRBJ1-2; 9 bases map to TRBD1. The ends lost 1 base at V and 7 bases at J; junction bases unmatched: 7. CDR1 SEHNR and CDR2 FQNEAQ come from the germline V gene (reference sequence). CDR3 length equals 15 residues. CDR3 nucleotides: TGTGCCAGCAGCTTAGGGGACAGGGAAAGCGGTGGCTACACCTTC. Protein sequence: CASSLGDRESGGYTF.

The chain has TRBV5-1 and TRBJ2-5, with TRBD2 matching over 10 bases. The CDR3 is 15 amino acids. Looked up from germline, CDR1 is SGHRS and CDR2 is YFSETQ. Germline trimming cut 0 bases from V and 6 bases from J; bases unmatched to any gene: 5. CDR3 DNA: TGCGCCAGCAGCTTGGCCCTAGCGGGGGTAAAGACCCAGTACTTC. This encodes CASSLALAGVKTQYF.

V is TRBV18 and J is TRBJ2-1; D remains ambiguous. V lost 5 bases, J lost 4 bases, and 12 bases lay in between. The CDR3 loop spans 14 amino acids. The germline CDR1 and CDR2 sequences are KGHSH and LQKENI. The CDR3 reads CASSDQILYNEQFF. In nucleotides, the CDR3 is TGTGCCAGCTCAGATCAGATTTTATACAATGAGCAGTTCTTC.

The chain uses TRBV6-5 and TRBJ1-5, with D hard to call. V lost 2 bases to trimming and J lost 5 bases, with 13 bases between them. The CDR3 totals 15 residues. Per germline, CDR1 MNHEY and CDR2 SVGAGI. The CDR3 spells CASSYLPTSYQPQHF. The CDR3 bases are TGTGCCAGCAGTTACCTCCCGACATCTTATCAGCCCCAGCATTTT.

This chain joins TRBV12-3 or TRBV12-4 and TRBJ2-1; the D gene is possibly TRBD2 (5 bases). Trimming removed 6 bases at V and 10 bases at J, with 10 bases between. The CDR3 consists of 11 residues. CDR3 in DNA: TGTGCCAGCAGGCTAGCAGACGAGCAGTTCTTC. Its translation is CASRLADEQFF.

The chain links TRBV3-1 (or the pseudogene TRBV3-2) to TRBJ2-5, with 14 bases lining up with TRBD2. Germline V gene sequence: CDR1 LGHDT, CDR2 YNNKEL (reference sequence). The CDR3 has 15 residues. V lost 5 bases, J lost 4 bases, and 3 bases stayed unmatched. The CDR3 spells CASSRLAGGIETQYF. The CDR3 DNA follows: TGTGCCAGCAGCAGACTAGCGGGGGGGATAGAGACCCAGTACTTC.

V and J are TRBV7-9 and TRBJ1-1, with 12 nucleotides matching TRBD1. This CDR3 is built from 15 residues. Germline-derived CDR1 and CDR2 are SEHNR and FQNEAQ (reference sequence). Trimming removed 3 bases from V and 11 bases from J; junction bases left unmatched: 10. CDR3 region: CASSLGSGTGGHAFF. The CDR3 DNA follows: TGTGCCAGCAGCTTGGGCTCCGGGACAGGGGGCCATGCTTTCTTT.

The chain has TRBV12-5 and TRBJ1-5; the D is unclear. This CDR3 spans 14 amino acids. CDR1 LGHNT and CDR2 FRNRAP come from the germline V gene. Trimming cost V 3 bases and J 6 bases, with 12 bases left between them. The CDR3 nucleotides read TGTGCTAGTGGTTTTAGTACTCTAGGTCAGCCCCAGCATTTT. This encodes CASGFSTLGQPQHF.

The V gene is TRBV14, the J gene TRBJ2-2; TRBD1 is a possible D gene (5 bases). V was clipped by 2 bases and J by 0 bases, with 10 bases between them. Germline-derived CDR1 and CDR2 are SGHDN and FVKESK. This CDR3 spans 16 amino acids. Here the CDR3 DNA reads TGTGCCAGCAGCCAAAGGGCAGGGCCGAACACCGGGGAGCTGTTTTTT. Its translation: CASSQRAGPNTGELFF.

The V gene is TRBV5-1, the J gene TRBJ2-5, with TRBD1 matching over 10 bases. CDR1 SGHRS and CDR2 YFSETQ come from the germline V gene. V lost 4 bases and J lost 5; bases outside the gene matches: 8. This CDR3 spans 15 amino acids. Here the CDR3 DNA reads TGCGCCAGCAGCCCCCGGGGGACAGGGGCGGAGACCCAGTACTTC. It yields the protein CASSPRGTGAETQYF.

This clone was counted a few times. The J gene is TRBJ1-2, the V gene TRBV7-2; no clear D. Trimming took 5 bases from V and 2 from J, leaving 9 bases between them. Looked up from germline, CDR1 is SGHTA and CDR2 is FQGNSA. The CDR3 spans 13 residues. The CDR3 DNA is TGTGCCAGCAGCCCCGACACGAACTATGGCTACACCTTC. Translation gives CASSPDTNYGYTF.

About this clone: Different DNA sequences within this sample yield the same CDR3. This chain links TRBV5-1 with TRBJ1-6, with D tentatively TRBD1 (5 bases). Trimming left V 1 base short and J 5 bases short, with 7 bases between. Looked up from germline, CDR1 is SGHRS and CDR2 is YFSETQ. The CDR3 has 14 amino acids. CDR3 coding DNA: TGCGCCAGCAGCTTGACGGGGGATAATTCACCCCTCCACTTT. It specifies CASSLTGDNSPLHF.

With respect to this clone: At one of its ends the junction is not consistent with the germline gene, which may arise from a read error. The chain employs TRBV29-1 and TRBJ1-2, with TRBD1 matching 7 bases. CDR3 length: 12 residues. From germline, CDR1 is SQVTM and CDR2 ANQGSEA. CDR3 DNA: TGCAGCGTTAAAGAGGGGGCTGGGGGCTACACCTTC. Its translation is CSVKEGAGGYTF.

V usage is TRBV11-2 and J usage is TRBJ2-7, with 7 positions matching TRBD1. From germline, CDR1 is SGHAT and CDR2 FQNNGV. This CDR3 spans 18 amino acids. The trim removed 4 bases at V and 0 bases at J, leaving 15 bases unmatched. The CDR3 nucleotides are TGTGCCAGCAGCTCCCCCCGGGACAGAACCTGGAGCTCCTACGAGCAGTACTTC. Encoded protein: CASSSPRDRTWSSYEQYF.

CDR3 region: CASSQSTPRENTEAFF. CDR3 coding DNA: TGCGCCAGCAGTCAATCGACCCCTCGGGAGAACACTGAAGCTTTCTTT. The V call is TRBV23-1, the J call TRBJ1-1, with D unresolved. TRBV23-1 is an ORF for which the function is uncertain. The CDR3 contains 16 residues. V lost 0 bases and J lost 1, with 12 bases in between.

This chain links TRBV7-9 with TRBJ1-4; 7 bases are a match to TRBD1. V shed 5 bases, J shed 8 bases, and the junction held 8 bases outside the gene matches. The CDR3 has 14 amino acids. Germline loops: CDR1 SEHNR, CDR2 FQNEAQ (reference sequence). The CDR3 protein is CASSTKGAREKLFF. As DNA, the CDR3 is TGTGCCAGCAGCACCAAGGGGGCCCGGGAAAAACTGTTTTTT.

The CDR3, as DNA: TGCGCCAGCAGCAGGACAGGGGGCGCAGATACGCAGTATTTT. It encodes CASSRTGGADTQYF. The V and J genes are TRBV5-1 and TRBJ2-3; 11 bases fit TRBD1. The CDR3 covers 14 residues. Germline loops: CDR1 SGHRS, CDR2 YFSETQ. After removal of 4 bases from V and 4 bases from J, the junction contained 2 bases not matched to a gene.

The chain combines TRBV2 with TRBJ1-6; 9 positions match TRBD1. Germline lookup yields CDR1 SNHLY and CDR2 FYNNEI. V lost 5 bases, J lost 7 bases, and 3 bases stayed unmatched. This CDR3 has 14 amino acids. CDR3 DNA sequence: TGTGCCAGCAGTTTCACAGGGGGCAATTCACCCCTCCACTTT. It is translated as CASSFTGGNSPLHF.

V is TRBV3-1 (or the pseudogene TRBV3-2) and J is TRBJ1-6; tentative D call: TRBD1 (6 bases). V dropped 8 bases and J dropped 6 bases, with 11 bases sitting between them. Germline CDR1 reads LGHDT; CDR2 reads YNNKEL (reference sequence). The CDR3 loop spans 13 amino acids. The CDR3 DNA sequence: TGTGCCAGCTCGGACAGCCCTAATTCACCCCTCCACTTT. Amino acids: CASSDSPNSPLHF.

The gene calls are TRBV6-5 and TRBJ1-2, with TRBD1 as a possible D gene (5 bases). This CDR3 contains 16 residues. Germline V lookup: CDR1 MNHEY, CDR2 SVGAGI. Trimming took 0 bases from V and 0 from J, leaving 11 bases between them. CDR3 protein: CASSYSNRLPNYGYTF. For the CDR3, the DNA is TGTGCCAGCAGTTACTCCAACAGGCTCCCTAACTATGGCTACACCTTC.

The rearrangement links TRBV19 to TRBJ2-5; 9 positions match TRBD1. CDR1 and CDR2 (germline): LNHDA, SQIVND (reference sequence). The CDR3 totals 14 residues. J gave up 5 bases and V 3 bases, and 4 bases lay outside the gene matches. CDR3 sequence: CASSIDRGTETQYF. The CDR3 nucleotides read TGTGCCAGTAGTATTGACAGGGGGACGGAGACCCAGTACTTC.

This chain connects TRBV6-1 to TRBJ2-3, with TRBD2 matching over 8 bases. The germline V gene has CDR1 MNHNS and CDR2 SASEGT. The J segment lost 3 bases and the V segment lost 3 bases, leaving 8 bases of the junction unmatched. CDR3 length: 16 residues. The CDR3 coding sequence is TGTGCCAGCAGTGACCTCAGCGGGGGTAGGACAGATACGCAGTATTTT. Translating it yields CASSDLSGGRTDTQYF.

This clone turned up a few times. V is TRBV6-1 and J is TRBJ2-5, with TRBD2 matching 12 bases. V lost 4 bases and J lost 5; bases outside the gene matches: 8. Germline-derived CDR1 and CDR2 are MNHNS and SASEGT. This CDR3 is 16 amino acids long. CDR3 bases: TGTGCCAGCAGTGGGACTAGCGGGGCCGAGGGGGAGACCCAGTACTTC. Translating it yields CASSGTSGAEGETQYF.

The J gene is TRBJ1-1, the V gene TRBV5-4, with 9 nucleotides matching TRBD1. The CDR3 is 14 residues long. V trimming: 4 bases; J trimming: 2 bases; junction bases outside the gene matches: 3. Looked up from germline, CDR1 is SGHNT and CDR2 is YYREEE (reference sequence). The CDR3 nucleotides are TGTGCCAGCAGCAGGGACAGGGCCAACACTGAAGCTTTCTTT. Residues: CASSRDRANTEAFF. Using reference TRBV5-4 and TRBJ1-1 for the parts outside the CDR3, the full variable domain is ETGVTQSPTHLIKTRGQQVTLRCSSQSGHNTVSWYQQALGQGPQFIFQYYREEENGRGNFPPRFSGLQFPNYSSELNVNALELDDSALYLCASSRDRANTEAFFGQGTRLTVV.